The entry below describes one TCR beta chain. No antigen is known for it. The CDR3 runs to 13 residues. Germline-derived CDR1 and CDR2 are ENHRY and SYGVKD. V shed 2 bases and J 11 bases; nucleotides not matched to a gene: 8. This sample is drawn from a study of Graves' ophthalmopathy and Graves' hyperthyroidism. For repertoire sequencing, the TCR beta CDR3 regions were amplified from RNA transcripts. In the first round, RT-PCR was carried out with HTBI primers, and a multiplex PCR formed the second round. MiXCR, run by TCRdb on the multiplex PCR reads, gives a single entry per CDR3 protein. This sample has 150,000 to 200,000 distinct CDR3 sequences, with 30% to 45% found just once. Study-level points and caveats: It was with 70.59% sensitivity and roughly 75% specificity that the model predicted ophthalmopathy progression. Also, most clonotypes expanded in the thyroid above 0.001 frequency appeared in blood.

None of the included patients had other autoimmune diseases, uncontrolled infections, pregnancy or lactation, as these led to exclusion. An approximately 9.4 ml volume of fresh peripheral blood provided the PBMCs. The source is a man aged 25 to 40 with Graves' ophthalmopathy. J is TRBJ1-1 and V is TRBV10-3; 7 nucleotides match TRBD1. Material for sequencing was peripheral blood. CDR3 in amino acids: CAISERQGETAFF. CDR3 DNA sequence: TGTGCCATCAGTGAGAGGCAGGGGGAAACGGCTTTCTTT.